This paragraph covers one T cell receptor (beta chain) sequence. This sample was taken from a study of blood T cell repertoires in COVID-19. Across the study: Acute and convalescent COVID-19 specimens originated in the United States, Italy and Spain. Sources were T cells, B-cell-depleted T cells, or PBMCs; the material itself was cDNA or gDNA.

Source study methods: It was from reference gene primer amplification that nucleated cell counts were estimated. Sequencing was performed with immunoSEQ multiplex PCR; in TCRdb, only in-frame clones are kept and a portion is missing. Clone size and the V and J calls come from that table; the DNA yielded D and trimming. The repertoire consists of some 69,000 clones, with roughly 83% occurring once and the leading ten covering roughly 2.5%. Trimming took 4 bases from V and 4 from J, leaving 14 bases between them. CDR1 SGHTS and CDR2 YDEGEE come from the germline V gene. The length of the CDR3 is 14 residues.

The source is an older man with active or convalescent COVID-19. Material: peripheral blood. V is TRBV5-8 and J is TRBJ2-5; D may be TRBD1 (5 bases). CDR3 residues: CASSPDIVVETQYF. As DNA, the CDR3 is TGTGCCAGCAGCCCGGACATCGTGGTAGAGACCCAGTACTTC.